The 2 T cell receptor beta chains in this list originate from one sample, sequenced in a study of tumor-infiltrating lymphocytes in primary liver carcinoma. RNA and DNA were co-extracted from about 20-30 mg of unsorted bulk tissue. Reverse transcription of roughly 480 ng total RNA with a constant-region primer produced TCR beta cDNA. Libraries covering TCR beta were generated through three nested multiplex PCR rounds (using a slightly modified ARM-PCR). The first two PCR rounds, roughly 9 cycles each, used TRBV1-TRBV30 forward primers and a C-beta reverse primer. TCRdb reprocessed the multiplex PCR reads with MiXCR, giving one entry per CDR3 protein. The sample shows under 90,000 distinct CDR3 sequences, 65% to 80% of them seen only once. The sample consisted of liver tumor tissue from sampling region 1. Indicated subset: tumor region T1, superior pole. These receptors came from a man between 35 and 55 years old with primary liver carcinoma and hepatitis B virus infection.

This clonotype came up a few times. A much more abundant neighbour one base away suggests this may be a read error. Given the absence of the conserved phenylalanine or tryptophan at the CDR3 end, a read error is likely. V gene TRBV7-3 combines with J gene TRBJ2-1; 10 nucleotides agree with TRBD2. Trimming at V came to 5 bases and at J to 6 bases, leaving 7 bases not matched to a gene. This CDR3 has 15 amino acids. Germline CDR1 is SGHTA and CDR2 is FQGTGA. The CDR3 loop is CASSTLAGVGNEQFL. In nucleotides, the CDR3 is TGTGCCAGCAGCACCCTAGCGGGAGTAGGCAATGAGCAGTTCCTC.

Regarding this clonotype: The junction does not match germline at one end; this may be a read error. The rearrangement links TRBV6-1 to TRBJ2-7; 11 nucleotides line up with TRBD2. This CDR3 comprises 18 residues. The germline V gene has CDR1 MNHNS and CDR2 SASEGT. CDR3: CANIFQTSGALSSHEQYF. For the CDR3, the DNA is TGTGCTAACATCTTCCAGACTAGCGGGGCCCTGAGCTCCCACGAGCAGTACTTC.